This T cell receptor (beta chain) was obtained from a study of cytomegalovirus exposure and HLA in healthy donors. Whole-study results and caveats: In vitro experiments confirmed that three CMV-associated chains were specific for CMV antigens. According to a later analysis, TCR clusters from the first cohort tended to co-occur in the roughly 120 validation repertoires. The authors enumerated over 150 TCR beta chains as linked to cytomegalovirus.

A note on this clone: Its matching antigen is unknown.

The donors were part of the 120-subject validation cohort, which stood apart from the approximately 670-subject first cohort. The CDR3 is 19 amino acids. Germline lookup yields CDR1 SGDLS and CDR2 YYNGEE. V was pared by 0 bases and J by 2 bases, with 24 bases between. TCRdb's copy holds only in-frame clones and misses some; the assay was immunoSEQ multiplex PCR. The table has about 360,000 clones, 75% to 90% seen once; the top ten hold roughly 0.75%. V usage is TRBV9 and J usage is TRBJ2-7; possible D gene TRBD1, 6 bases. Material for sequencing was PBMCs. The clonotype originates from a woman younger than 30 in good health and CMV-seronegative. The CDR3 reads CASSVGLGMGHLTPYEQYF. The CDR3 DNA is TGTGCCAGCAGCGTAGGCCTCGGGATGGGACATCTCACACCCTACGAGCAGTACTTC.